Sequencing of this TCR beta chain was carried out in a study of cytomegalovirus exposure and HLA in healthy donors. The PCR was carried out with 60 Vbeta primers and 13 Jbeta primers. The data were produced by immunoSEQ multiplex PCR, yet TCRdb's version contains in-frame clones alone and is incomplete. This table lists fewer than 200,000 clones. The CDR3 runs to 15 residues. CDR1 and CDR2 (germline): MGHRA, YSYEKL. The ends lost 1 base at V and 5 bases at J; junction bases unmatched: 5. The chain carries TRBV4-1 and TRBJ2-3, with 8 bases matching TRBD2. The receptor comes from a man aged 25-45 years in good health and CMV-seronegative. Sequencing input: PBMCs. CDR3 sequence: CASSQAGGPIDTQYF. CDR3 nucleotide sequence: TGCGCCAGCAGCCAAGCGGGAGGGCCGATAGATACGCAGTATTTT.